One and the same sample provided the 17 T cell receptor beta chains below, sequenced in a study of shared T cell receptors in the human thymus. The protocol was immunoSEQ multiplex PCR, while the TCRdb copy is restricted to in-frame clones and leaves out a portion. Of hundreds of thousands of clones listed, around 89% were seen once; the top ten hold roughly 0.0097%. These data are also associated with another study on human thymus T cells.

What was sequenced was thymocytes. Source of these receptors: a boy less than two years old with a congenital heart defect.

The chain joins TRBV5-1 to TRBJ1-1; D gene ambiguous. V lost 0 bases and J 1 base, leaving 7 bases between the germline ends. The germline gives CDR1 SGHRS, CDR2 YFSETQ. The CDR3 loop spans 14 amino acids. CDR3 protein: CASSLEQSNTEAFF. CDR3 nucleotide sequence: TGCGCCAGCAGCTTGGAACAGTCGAACACTGAAGCTTTCTTT. Supplemented by reference TRBV5-1 and TRBJ1-1, the full variable domain reads KAGVTQTPRYLIKTRGQQVTLSCSPISGHRSVSWYQQTPGQGLQFLFEYFSETQRNKGNFPGRFSGRQFSNSRSEMNVSTLELGDSALYLCASSLEQSNTEAFFGQGTRLTVV.

The rearrangement uses TRBV9 and TRBJ2-1; 10 bases agree with TRBD2. The CDR3 length is 16 residues. V shed 3 bases, J shed 6 bases, and the junction held 9 bases outside the gene matches. The germline V gene has CDR1 SGDLS and CDR2 YYNGEE. CDR3 amino acids: CASSAAGAGGVNEQFF. The CDR3 nucleotides read TGTGCCAGCAGCGCGGCCGGAGCGGGAGGGGTCAATGAGCAGTTCTTC.

J is TRBJ2-5 and V is TRBV18; unclear D gene. The CDR3 is 13 residues long. Germline lookup yields CDR1 KGHSH and CDR2 LQKENI. V was cut by 3 bases and J by 5 bases, with 10 bases left in between. CDR3 sequence: CASSPDWRETQYF. CDR3 nucleotide sequence: TGTGCCAGCTCACCTGACTGGCGGGAGACCCAGTACTTC.

The chain joins TRBV9 to TRBJ1-2; TRBD1 might be the D (6 bases). Trimming pared 0 bases from V and 4 bases from J, leaving 13 bases between. Germline V CDR1 and CDR2: SGDLS, YYNGEE. This CDR3 contains 15 residues. CDR3 sequence: CASSVGRQDIYGYTF. The DNA of the CDR3 is TGTGCCAGCAGCGTAGGTAGACAGGACATCTATGGCTACACCTTC.

This clone was counted once. The V and J genes are TRBV30 and TRBJ2-7, with 8 bases that match TRBD1. The CDR3 runs to 14 residues. With V trimmed by 5 bases and J by 0 bases, 6 bases remained unmatched. Germline assignment: CDR1 GTSNPN and CDR2 SVGIG (reference sequence). As DNA, the CDR3 is TGTGCCTGGGGGACAGGACTGAGCTCCTACGAGCAGTACTTC. As protein: CAWGTGLSSYEQYF.

The rearrangement joins TRBV4-1 to TRBJ2-5; TRBD1 aligns across 7 bases. The CDR3 spans 17 residues. Trimming took 0 bases from V and 5 from J; bases not matched to a gene: 12. The germline V gene has CDR1 MGHRA and CDR2 YSYEKL. CDR3 in DNA: TGCGCCAGCAGCCAAGACCCCCTCCCGGGACAGAAGGAGACCCAGTACTTC. Translation: CASSQDPLPGQKETQYF.

J is TRBJ2-3 and V is TRBV27; unclear D gene. Looked up from germline, CDR1 is MNHEY and CDR2 is SMNVEV (reference sequence). V was clipped by 6 bases and J by 1 base, with 8 bases between them. The CDR3 covers 13 residues. The CDR3 coding sequence is TGTGCCAGCAGCTACCAGGGCACAGATACGCAGTATTTT. Protein sequence: CASSYQGTDTQYF.

In this sample, this clone turned up a few times. The chain couples TRBV30 to TRBJ2-7; TRBD1 aligns across 7 bases. V was clipped by 3 bases and J by 3 bases; unmatched bases: 14. The V gene's germline CDR1 is GTSNPN and CDR2 SVGIG (reference sequence). This CDR3 has 16 residues. CDR3: CAWRYSTGQPVYEQYF. CDR3 bases: TGTGCCTGGAGGTATTCGACGGGACAGCCCGTCTACGAGCAGTACTTC.

The rearrangement uses TRBV13 and TRBJ2-5; 7 positions match TRBD2. This CDR3 contains 17 residues. V lost 5 bases, J lost 5 bases, and 17 bases stayed unmatched. The germline gives CDR1 PRHDT, CDR2 FYEKMQ (reference sequence). The CDR3 sequence: CASSQDEGRWGGETQYF. DNA of the CDR3: TGTGCCAGCAGCCAAGACGAGGGGCGATGGGGAGGGGAGACCCAGTACTTC.

The DNA for the CDR3 is TGTGCCAGCAGCTTGTGGAGGGGCGACTCTAATGAAAAACTGTTTTTT. Its translation: CASSLWRGDSNEKLFF. The chain recombines TRBV5-8 with TRBJ1-4; tentative D call: TRBD1 (5 bases). The CDR3 totals 16 residues. Germline V CDR1 and CDR2: SGHTS, YDEGEE. With 1 base removed from V and 3 bases from J, the gap between germline ends came to 13 bases.

The chain carries TRBV5-4 and TRBJ2-4; 10 bases line up with TRBD2. V shed 2 bases and J 1 base; nucleotides not matched to a gene: 9. The CDR3 is 18 amino acids. Germline CDR1 and CDR2: SGHNT and YYREEE (reference sequence). Here the CDR3 reads CASSFGLAGELAKNIQYF. CDR3 nucleotide sequence: TGTGCCAGCAGCTTCGGGCTAGCGGGAGAACTCGCCAAAAACATTCAGTACTTC. Combining the CDR3 with reference TRBV5-4 and TRBJ2-4 gives the whole variable domain ETGVTQSPTHLIKTRGQQVTLRCSSQSGHNTVSWYQQALGQGPQFIFQYYREEENGRGNFPPRFSGLQFPNYSSELNVNALELDDSALYLCASSFGLAGELAKNIQYFGAGTRLSVL.

The rearrangement joins TRBV18 to TRBJ2-7; TRBD1 agrees at 8 bases. With 1 base clipped from V and 4 bases from J, the junction kept 3 bases outside the gene matches. CDR1 and CDR2 from the germline V gene are KGHSH and LQKENI. This CDR3 is built from 14 residues. CDR3 residues: CASSPQGQAYEQYF. In nucleotides, the CDR3 is TGTGCCAGCTCACCACAGGGACAGGCGTACGAGCAGTACTTC.

The V gene is TRBV6-5, the J gene TRBJ2-5; D remains unclear. Judging by the DNA end, TRBJ2-7 fits better; the J call may be wrong. The CDR3 runs to 15 residues. The V gene's germline CDR1 is MNHEY and CDR2 SVGAGI. DNA for the CDR3: TGTGCCAGCAGTTACGACTGGAGCCATCCCTACGAGCAGTACTTC. It encodes CASSYDWSHPYEQYF.

This chain connects TRBV4-1 to TRBJ2-2, with 9 positions matching TRBD2. V was clipped by 4 bases and J by 6 bases; unmatched bases: 15. CDR1 is MGHRA and CDR2 is YSYEKL in the germline V gene. The CDR3 extends over 18 amino acids. The CDR3 protein is CASSLKAGQTSGPGELFF. CDR3 DNA sequence: TGCGCCAGCAGCCTTAAAGCAGGGCAGACTAGCGGCCCCGGGGAGCTGTTTTTT.

The V gene is TRBV5-6, the J gene TRBJ2-7, with 11 nucleotides matching TRBD1. V lost 4 bases to trimming and J lost 2 bases; unmatched junction nucleotides: 8. The germline V gene has CDR1 SGHDT and CDR2 YYEEEE. The CDR3 consists of 16 residues. The CDR3 sequence: CASSLRDRGRPYEQYF. The CDR3 DNA follows: TGTGCCAGCAGCCTAAGGGACAGGGGGAGACCCTACGAGCAGTACTTC. Variable domain in full (rest from reference TRBV5-6 and TRBJ2-7): DAGVTQSPTHLIKTRGQQVTLRCSPKSGHDTVSWYQQALGQGPQFIFQYYEEEERQRGNFPDRFSGHQFPNYSSELNVNALLLGDSALYLCASSLRDRGRPYEQYFGPGTRLTVT.

About this clone itself: This sample also contains other DNA sequences that code for the same CDR3. The CDR3 DNA sequence: TGTGCCATCAGGACTAGCGGGAGTACAGATACGCAGTATTTT. Protein: CAIRTSGSTDTQYF. This chain links TRBV10-3 with TRBJ2-3; TRBD2 agrees at 12 bases. V shed 6 bases and J 3 bases; nucleotides not matched to a gene: 1. The germline CDR1 and CDR2 sequences are ENHRY and SYGVKD. The CDR3 extends over 14 amino acids.

The chain uses TRBV7-9 and TRBJ2-7, with 8 bases aligning to TRBD2. Germline V gene sequence: CDR1 SEHNR, CDR2 FQNEAQ (reference sequence). The CDR3 totals 16 residues. Losses at the gene ends were 5 bases for V and 2 bases for J; bases not matched to a gene: 11. CDR3 in DNA: TGTGCCAGCAGCCAACCAGCGGCGGGAGGTCCCTACGAGCAGTACTTC. Encoded protein: CASSQPAAGGPYEQYF.